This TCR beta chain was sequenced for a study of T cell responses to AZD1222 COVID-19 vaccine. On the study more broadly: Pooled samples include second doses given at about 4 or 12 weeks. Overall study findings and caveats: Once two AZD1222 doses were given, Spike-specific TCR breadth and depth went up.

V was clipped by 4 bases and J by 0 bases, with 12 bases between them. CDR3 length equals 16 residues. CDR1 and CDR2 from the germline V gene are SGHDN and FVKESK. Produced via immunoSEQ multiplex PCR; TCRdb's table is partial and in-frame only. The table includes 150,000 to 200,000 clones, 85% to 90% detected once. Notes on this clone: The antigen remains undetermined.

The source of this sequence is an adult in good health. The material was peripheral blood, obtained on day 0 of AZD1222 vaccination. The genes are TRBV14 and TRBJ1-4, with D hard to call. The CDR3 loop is CASSPSYGPTNEKLFF. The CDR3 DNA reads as TGTGCCAGCAGCCCATCCTACGGTCCAACTAATGAAAAACTGTTTTTT.